This T cell receptor (beta chain) was sequenced during a study of T cells in Graves' hyperthyroidism and ophthalmopathy. TCR beta CDR3 regions were amplified from RNA. Primed by the HTBI set, a first-round RT-PCR was run on the TCR CDR3. TCRdb recomputed calls from the multiplex PCR reads with MiXCR, one row per CDR3 protein. Of approximately 610,000 distinct CDR3 sequences in the sample, about 15% are singletons; the top ten hold 3.5% to 4.5%. At least 3 on the Clinical Activity Score was recorded for ophthalmopathy patients, who also had NOSPECS grade at least 4 and duration under 3 months. Germline V CDR1 and CDR2: MNHEY, SVGEGT. The ends were cut back, 5 bases at V and 1 base at J, with 17 bases in the middle. This CDR3 is built from 16 residues. This clonotype was recorded at least ten times.

This clonotype was sampled from a woman aged 40 to 50 with Graves' ophthalmopathy. The rearrangement links TRBV6-2 or TRBV6-3 to TRBJ2-5, with D perhaps TRBD2 (5 bases). Input material: blood. In DNA form, the CDR3 reads TGTGCCAGCAGTACTGGGCTAGCCGATAGCCAAGAGACCCAGTACTTC. Translation gives CASSTGLADSQETQYF.